This passage covers 7 T cell receptor beta chains from one sample sequenced in a study of T-cell memory formation after mild COVID-19. TCRdb recomputed calls from the 5' RACE reads with MiXCR, one row per CDR3 protein. The data contain about 250,000 distinct CDR3 sequences, about 20% of them singletons. The sample comprised PBMCs or a T cell subset sorted from them (not recorded which). The receptors stem from a young man who had mild COVID-19 (a few samples of this study predate the infection). Cell type and time point are not known.

This clonotype has more than one count but fewer than ten. CDR3 nucleotide sequence: TGTGCCACCAGTGAAACGCGGAGCAATCAGCCCCAGCATTTT. As protein: CATSETRSNQPQHF. V usage is TRBV24-1 and J usage is TRBJ1-5; D is ambiguous. V was clipped by 4 bases and J by 1 base, with 7 bases between them. From germline, CDR1 is KGHDR and CDR2 SFDVKD. This CDR3 comprises 14 residues.

This clonotype was observed a handful of times. V and J are TRBV4-1 and TRBJ1-2; D may be TRBD1 (5 bases). The germline gives CDR1 MGHRA, CDR2 YSYEKL. Trimming shortened V by 4 bases and J by 8 bases, and 20 bases separated the two germline ends. This CDR3 is built from 15 residues. The CDR3 nucleotides are TGCGCCAGCAGCCCTCCGACAGCTGTCGTGAGAGGCTACACCTTC. As protein: CASSPPTAVVRGYTF.

In its sample, this clonotype was seen a few times. The chain joins TRBV7-2 to TRBJ1-5, with TRBD1 matching 8 bases. The V and J ends lost 5 bases and 9 bases, in that order; junction bases with no gene match: 9. Per the germline V gene, CDR1 is SGHTA and CDR2 is FQGNSA. There are 14 residues in the CDR3. CDR3 loop: CASSADRGGRPQHF. The CDR3 region has the DNA TGTGCCAGCAGCGCCGACAGGGGAGGTAGGCCCCAGCATTTT.

A few counts support this clonotype. The genes are TRBV2 and TRBJ2-1; D is ambiguous. The CDR3 contains 14 residues. The V end lost 2 bases, the J end lost 4 bases, and 9 bases lay between the germline ends. The germline gives CDR1 SNHLY, CDR2 FYNNEI. The CDR3 region has the DNA TGTGCCAGCAGTGAAATGAGTGGATACAATGAGCAGTTCTTC. Translated: CASSEMSGYNEQFF.

This clonotype was picked up a small number of times. J is TRBJ2-5 and V is TRBV4-3; D gene ambiguous. This CDR3 spans 14 amino acids. Deletions cut 0 bases from V and 3 bases from J, with 8 bases between. CDR1 and CDR2 from the germline V gene are LGHNA and YSLEER. In nucleotides, the CDR3 is TGCGCCAGCAGCCAAGAGGCCAAAAAAGAGACCCAGTACTTC. It specifies CASSQEAKKETQYF.

The rearrangement uses TRBV9 and TRBJ1-4; no clear D. V was clipped by 3 bases and J by 8 bases, with 17 bases between them. CDR1 SGDLS and CDR2 YYNGEE come from the germline V gene. This CDR3 has 15 residues. This CDR3 reads CASSASSRYGEKLFF. The CDR3 DNA sequence: TGTGCCAGCAGCGCCTCGTCGAGATACGGAGAAAAACTGTTTTTT.

In its sample, this clonotype was seen a few times. The V gene is TRBV9, the J gene TRBJ2-2; D gene ambiguous. This CDR3 has 15 amino acids. CDR1 SGDLS and CDR2 YYNGEE come from the germline V gene. Trimming shortened V by 0 bases and J by 0 bases, and 6 bases separated the two germline ends. CDR3 sequence (DNA): TGTGCCAGCAGCGTAGAGAGTTCGAACACCGGGGAGCTGTTTTTT. This sequence encodes CASSVESSNTGELFF.